The clone carrying this TCR beta chain has a single count. This sample is part of a study of blood T cell repertoires in COVID-19. The V gene's germline CDR1 is SGHTA and CDR2 FQGTGA. There are 15 residues in the CDR3. V lost 5 bases to trimming and J lost 5 bases, with 15 bases between them. Enrolled through a virtual design, the participants were between about 18 and 89 years of age and came from under 30 US areas. What the recovered Cohort 3 donors had was two negative PCRs, clearance, or symptom resolution. Only in-frame clones appear in the TCRdb table, and some are missing; sequencing was by immunoSEQ multiplex PCR. Counted here are approximately 220,000 clones, about 85% occurring once; the ten biggest clones make up about 17%.

The gene calls are TRBV7-3 and TRBJ2-2; D perhaps matches TRBD1 (6 bases). The TCR comes from a man aged 35 to 55 who had recovered from COVID-19. Sequences were obtained from PBMCs or T cells enriched from blood (not recorded which). CDR3 DNA: TGTGCCAGCAGCAGCGGACAGACAAGGACCGGGGAGCTGTTTTTT. The encoded protein is CASSSGQTRTGELFF. The variable domain in full, with the rest retrieved from reference TRBV7-3 and TRBJ2-2, is GAGVSQTPSNKVTEKGKYVELRCDPISGHTALYWYRQSLGQGPEFLIYFQGTGAADDSGLPNDRFFAVRPEGSVSTLKIQRTERGDSAVYLCASSSGQTRTGELFFGEGSRLTVL.